The rows below give T cell receptor beta chains drawn from one sample of a study of blood T cell repertoires in COVID-19. Method: immunoSEQ multiplex PCR; TCRdb's copy keeps in-frame clones and lacks some. The table shows nearly 300,000 clones, with nearly 90% occurring only once. Sequenced: PBMCs or T cells enriched from blood (not recorded which). These receptors came from a woman aged 45-65 years who had been exposed to COVID-19. Each CDR3 is given with its conserved first and last residue. The order of the fields is D gene, clone size, CDR3 length, V gene, J gene, CDR3 protein, CDR3 DNA. The D gene is left open where the match is weak. Expanded clones get a size class; other rows say once, few or many, or leave the size out.

TRBD1	NA	14	TRBV4-1	TRBJ2-7	CASSQVTGPYEQYF	TGCGCCAGCAGCCAAGTGACAGGGCCTTACGAGCAGTACTTC
NA	NA	15	TRBV6-5	TRBJ2-1	CASREIFSSYNEQFF	TGTGCCAGCAGGGAGATTTTTAGCTCCTACAATGAGCAGTTCTTC
NA	NA	14	TRBV19	TRBJ2-3	CASSPGRITDTQYF	TGTGCCAGTAGCCCGGGAAGAATCACAGATACGCAGTATTTT
TRBD1	NA	16	TRBV6-1	TRBJ2-1	CASSDPGQGAGNEQFF	TGTGCCAGCAGTGATCCGGGACAGGGGGCGGGGAATGAGCAGTTCTTC
NA	NA	14	TRBV5-8	TRBJ2-3	CATNGRGSTDTQYF	TGTGCCACTAATGGACGGGGAAGCACAGATACGCAGTATTTT
TRBD1	once	17	TRBV5-8	TRBJ1-5	CASSFTSGTGLHQPQHF	TGTGCCAGCAGCTTCACGTCCGGGACAGGTTTACATCAGCCCCAGCATTTT
NA	NA	12	TRBV10-3	TRBJ1-1	CAISAIPGEAFF	TGTGCCATCAGTGCCATACCGGGTGAAGCTTTCTTT
NA	NA	13	TRBV29-1	TRBJ1-1	CSVELSPNTEAFF	TGCAGCGTTGAACTTTCCCCGAACACTGAAGCTTTCTTT
TRBD1	NA	15	TRBV6-5	TRBJ1-5	CASRDRGLSNQPQHF	TGTGCCAGTCGGGATAGGGGGCTGAGCAATCAGCCCCAGCATTTT
TRBD2	once	15	TRBV5-1	TRBJ2-2	CASSGSGGATGELFF	TGCGCCAGCAGTGGAAGCGGGGGGGCCACCGGGGAGCTGTTTTTT
NA	once	13	TRBV6-5	TRBJ2-3	CASSPSRTDTQYF	TGTGCCAGCAGTCCAAGCCGCACAGATACGCAGTATTTT
NA	NA	15	TRBV28	TRBJ1-1	CASRRGGTLNTEAFF	TGTGCCAGCAGGAGGGGGGGGACCTTGAACACTGAAGCTTTCTTT
NA	NA	12	TRBV7-2	TRBJ1-2	CTSSLARYGYTF	TGTACCAGCAGCTTAGCCCGGTATGGCTACACCTTC
TRBD2	NA	17	TRBV25-1	TRBJ2-7	CASSEYWSGGLHYEQYF	TGTGCCAGCAGTGAATATTGGAGCGGGGGGTTACATTACGAGCAGTACTTC
NA	NA	13	TRBV4-2	TRBJ2-1	CASSQDRDSFEFF	TGTGCCAGCAGCCAAGACAGGGACTCCTTTGAGTTCTTC
TRBD1	NA	16	TRBV19	TRBJ2-7	CASSIGGGTGDYEQYF	TGTGCCAGTAGTATAGGAGGCGGGACAGGGGACTACGAGCAGTACTTC
TRBD1	NA	16	TRBV3-1/TRBV3-2	TRBJ1-1	CASSSWTKGANTEAFF	TGTGCCAGCAGCTCGTGGACAAAGGGGGCGAACACTGAAGCTTTCTTT
TRBD2	NA	16	TRBV30	TRBJ2-5	CAWSVRTSGGQETQYF	TGTGCCTGGAGTGTGCGGACTAGCGGGGGCCAAGAGACCCAGTACTTC
TRBD1	NA	16	TRBV6-5	TRBJ1-6	CASSYYGTGNNSPLHF	TGTGCCAGCAGTTACTACGGGACAGGGAATAATTCACCCCTCCACTTT
NA	NA	15	TRBV7-8	TRBJ2-2	CASSPPKTGFGELFF	TGTGCCAGCAGTCCACCAAAAACAGGGTTCGGGGAGCTGTTTTTT
TRBD2	once	16	TRBV2	TRBJ2-5	CASSESPLAGGETQYF	TGTGCCAGCAGTGAAAGTCCACTAGCGGGGGGCGAGACCCAGTACTTC
NA	NA	13	TRBV28	TRBJ2-1	CASSPPPRDHQFF	TGTGCCAGCAGTCCCCCCCCCAGGGATCACCAGTTCTTC
TRBD1	NA	14	TRBV4-1	TRBJ2-1	CASSQEGQVGEQFF	TGCGCCAGCAGCCAAGAAGGACAGGTAGGCGAGCAGTTCTTC
NA	NA	14	TRBV5-6	TRBJ1-2	CASSLGGANYGYTF	TGTGCCAGCAGCTTAGGCGGCGCTAACTATGGCTACACCTTC
NA	NA	14	TRBV5-1	TRBJ2-7	CASSLAASTYEQYF	TGCGCCAGCAGCTTGGCCGCCAGTACCTACGAGCAGTACTTC
NA	NA	14	TRBV7-9	TRBJ2-2	CASSLQDNTGELFF	TGTGCCAGCAGCTTACAGGATAACACCGGGGAGCTGTTTTTT
NA	NA	13	TRBV5-1	TRBJ2-5	CASSGGNQETQYF	TGCGCCAGCAGCGGGGGCAACCAAGAGACCCAGTACTTC
TRBD2	NA	15	TRBV7-9	TRBJ2-1	CASSPRLAEHNEQFF	TGTGCCAGCAGCCCTCGACTAGCGGAACACAATGAGCAGTTCTTC
TRBD1	NA	15	TRBV6-5	TRBJ1-5	CASRRQGWLDQPQHF	TGTGCCAGCAGACGACAGGGGTGGTTAGATCAGCCCCAGCATTTT
NA	once	14	TRBV11-2	TRBJ2-7	CASTETGITHEQYF	TGTGCCAGCACCGAAACGGGTATTACCCACGAGCAGTACTTC
NA	NA	14	TRBV29-1	TRBJ1-5	CSVKETDPGQPQHF	TGCAGCGTAAAAGAGACAGACCCAGGTCAGCCCCAGCATTTT
NA	NA	17	TRBV7-9	TRBJ1-2	CASSPVLMGGDNYGYTF	TGTGCCAGCAGCCCAGTGCTAATGGGGGGTGATAACTATGGCTACACCTTC
TRBD2	once	14	TRBV9	TRBJ2-1	CASSVMTAGGEQFF	TGTGCCAGCAGCGTAATGACAGCGGGGGGTGAGCAGTTCTTC